These 6 T cell receptor beta chains share one sample of origin, sequenced in a study of OX40 agonist ivuxolimab in advanced cancers. Clones were read by immunoSEQ multiplex PCR, and TCRdb kept only the in-frame ones, dropping some. Here the sample spans around 88,000 clones, 92% being singletons. The sample here was CD4+ or CD8+ T cells sorted from blood, taken in a trial of the OX40 agonist ivuxolimab. Receptors were obtained from an adult with an advanced solid tumor such as melanoma, head and neck, liver or kidney cancer.

V and J are TRBV6-5 and TRBJ1-1, with D uncertain. The CDR3 is made up of 15 amino acids. CDR1 and CDR2 from the germline V gene are MNHEY and SVGAGI. The V end was cut by 6 bases, the J end by 0 bases, with 14 bases between. In DNA form, the CDR3 reads TGTGCCAGCAGATCATATGTAAAGCTGAACACTGAAGCTTTCTTT. Protein sequence: CASRSYVKLNTEAFF.

V gene TRBV19 combines with J gene TRBJ2-3; D not certain. Trimming took 3 bases from V and 1 from J, leaving 8 bases between them. This CDR3 has 14 amino acids. Germline lookup yields CDR1 LNHDA and CDR2 SQIVND (reference sequence). The CDR3 reads CASSIGHRTDTQYF. The CDR3 coding sequence is TGTGCCAGTAGTATCGGGCACCGCACAGATACGCAGTATTTT.

The chain links TRBV5-1 to TRBJ2-1, with D possibly matching TRBD2 (6 bases). The germline V and J ends were trimmed by 4 bases and 7 bases, with 12 bases remaining between them. CDR3 length: 13 amino acids. CDR1 and CDR2 (germline): SGHRS, YFSETQ. CDR3 DNA sequence: TGCGCCAGCAGCATGGGGGGAAATAATGAGCAGTTCTTC. Protein product: CASSMGGNNEQFF.

The chain uses TRBV5-1 and TRBJ2-2; the D gene is possibly TRBD2 (7 bases). The ends were cut back, 5 bases at V and 3 bases at J, with 11 bases in the middle. The CDR3 loop spans 14 amino acids. The germline V gene has CDR1 SGHRS and CDR2 YFSETQ. The CDR3 protein is CASRGGLDTGELFF. CDR3 in DNA: TGCGCCAGCAGGGGGGGGCTCGACACCGGGGAGCTGTTTTTT.

This rearrangement joins TRBV18 to TRBJ2-1; a weak D match, TRBD1 (5 bases). V lost 3 bases and J 6 bases, leaving 18 bases between the germline ends. This CDR3 contains 16 residues. Germline CDR1 reads KGHSH; CDR2 reads LQKENI. CDR3 sequence: CASSPRAARDPNEQFF. In DNA form, the CDR3 reads TGTGCCAGCTCACCTCGTGCGGCCAGGGATCCCAATGAGCAGTTCTTC.

This chain joins TRBV30 and TRBJ2-7; the D gene is possibly TRBD2 (7 bases). CDR3 length equals 13 residues. The V gene's germline CDR1 is GTSNPN and CDR2 SVGIG (reference sequence). Trimming removed 0 bases from V and 6 bases from J, with 12 bases in between. The CDR3 sequence: CAWSVQGGAEQYF. The CDR3 region has the DNA TGTGCCTGGAGTGTACAGGGAGGGGCCGAGCAGTACTTC. Complete variable domain (other parts from reference TRBV30 and TRBJ2-7): SQTIHQWPATLVQPVGSPLSLECTVEGTSNPNLYWYRQAAGRGLQLLFYSVGIGQISSEVPQNLSASRPQDRQFILSSKKLLLSDSGFYLCAWSVQGGAEQYFGPGTRLTVT.